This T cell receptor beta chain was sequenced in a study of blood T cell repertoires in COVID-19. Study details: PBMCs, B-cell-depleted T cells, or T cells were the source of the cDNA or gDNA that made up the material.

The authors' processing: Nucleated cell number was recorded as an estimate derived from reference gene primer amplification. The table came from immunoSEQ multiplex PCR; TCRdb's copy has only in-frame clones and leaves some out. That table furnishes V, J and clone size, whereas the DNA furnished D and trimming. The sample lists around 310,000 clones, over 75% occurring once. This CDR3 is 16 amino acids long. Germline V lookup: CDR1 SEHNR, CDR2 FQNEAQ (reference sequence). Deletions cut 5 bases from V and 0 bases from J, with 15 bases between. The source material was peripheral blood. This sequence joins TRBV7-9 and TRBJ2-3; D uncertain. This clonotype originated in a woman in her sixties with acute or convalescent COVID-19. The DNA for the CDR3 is TGTGCCAGCAGCCCTTTCCCTACAGCTAGCACAGATACGCAGTATTTT. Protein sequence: CASSPFPTASTDTQYF.